This T cell receptor beta chain was retrieved from a study of shared clonotypes between healthy human individuals. The overall study: The cohort comprised a couple of women and a few men. Their ages spanned 18 to 49 years. Three plates each covered CD4 naive and memory; CD8 naive two, CD8 memory one. Findings and caveats of the study: On the whole, naive subsets had larger estimated richness than memory subsets had.

Some clones are missing from TCRdb's copy, which holds only in-frame ones; the method was immunoSEQ multiplex PCR. The table has about 1.1 million clones, approximately 77% seen once. Of note for this clone: What it binds is unknown.

The source is a young man in good health. Some clones in this sample may be carry-over from other donors' samples. Sequenced material: memory CD4+ T cells from PBMCs. Subset reported: CD45RA-negative fraction.

CDR3 sequence (DNA): TGTGCCAGCAGTTCGGCTGGACAGGTAAACATTCAGTACTTC. Amino acids: CASSSAGQVNIQYF. The V call is TRBV28, the J call TRBJ2-4; 7 nucleotides line up with TRBD1. The V and J ends lost 4 bases and 6 bases, in that order; junction bases with no gene match: 6. This CDR3 contains 14 residues. CDR1 is MDHEN and CDR2 is SYDVKM in the germline V gene.